The present T cell receptor beta chain was sequenced within a study of regulatory T cells in long-lasting Graves disease. Notes on the study in general: Persistent Graves' patients possessed reduced TCR diversity relative to recently diagnosed ones.

The time point was: newly diagnosed GD, antithyroid drugs for less than 3 months. Researchers made the TCR library from RNA that was extracted from PBMCs. Germline values: CDR1 WSHSY, CDR2 SAAADI. This CDR3 region has 13 residues. V was pared by 4 bases and J by 4 bases, with 11 bases between. Relying on iRepertoire HTBI primers and Arm-PCR of CDR3 regions, the team built TCR beta libraries. Study processing details: Looking across samples, the authors found some 60 TRBV and 14 to 15 TRBJ segments. TCRdb analysed the multiplex PCR reads with MiXCR anew, one entry per CDR3 protein. The V and J calls were not made by the authors but by TCRdb's processing. The sample has a few hundred thousand distinct CDR3 sequences; 15% to 20% are singletons. This clonotype was seen ten or more times. Its cognate antigen is unknown. The same data also contributed to another study, on T cells in Graves' hyperthyroidism and ophthalmopathy. That study reports: Hyperthyroidism in the patients, aged 18 to 65, was newly diagnosed and under 2 months in duration. HTBI primers drove first-round RT-PCR of the TCR CDR3.

The TCR sequence derives from a woman between 18 and 30 years old with Graves disease. The source material was peripheral blood mononuclear cells (PBMCs), sampled at new diagnosis, from a patient treated with antithyroid drugs. V usage is TRBV10-2 and J usage is TRBJ2-7; D is uncertain. CDR3 amino acids: CASSALPRYEQYF. CDR3 DNA: TGCGCCAGCAGTGCGCTGCCCAGATACGAGCAGTACTTC.